Each of the 28 T cell receptor beta chains below was sequenced from the same sample in a study of metastatic and nonmetastatic thyroid tumors. All patients reached thyroid surgery having received no treatment beforehand. TCRdb re-called clones from the PCR reads using MiXCR. The sample has approximately 24,000 clones; 20% are singletons. Sequenced: blood. Every receptor here comes from a male donor with papillary thyroid cancer or a benign thyroid nodule (not recorded which). Some clones in this sample may be carry-over from other donors' samples.

The V gene is TRBV6-1, the J gene TRBJ1-5, with D possibly matching TRBD1 (5 bases). Germline V gene data show CDR1 as MNHNS and CDR2 as SASEGT. This CDR3 spans 17 amino acids. Trimming removed 4 bases from V and 5 bases from J, with 21 bases in between. CDR3 nucleotide sequence: TGTGCCAGCAGTGTTAATGTGGGACGCACGACCTATCAGCCCCAGCATTTT. Protein: CASSVNVGRTTYQPQHF.

This clone was counted many times. The chain employs TRBV2 and TRBJ1-1; 8 bases map to TRBD1. The germline gives CDR1 SNHLY, CDR2 FYNNEI. The CDR3 covers 17 residues. Trimming took 2 bases from V and 7 from J; bases not matched to a gene: 15. The CDR3 nucleotides read TGTGCCAGCAGTGAAACGGACAGGGAAGGTTGGCACGATGAAGCTTTCTTT. It codes for CASSETDREGWHDEAFF. Variable domain in full (rest from reference TRBV2 and TRBJ1-1): EPEVTQTPSHQVTQMGQEVILRCVPISNHLYFYWYRQILGQKVEFLVSFYNNEISEKSEIFDDQFSVERPDGSNFTLKIRSTKLEDSAMYFCASSETDREGWHDEAFFGQGTRLTVV.

At least ten counts were recorded for this clone. The chain carries TRBV4-1 and TRBJ1-6; no firm D call. CDR3 size: 12 residues. V was cut by 3 bases and J by 6 bases, with 3 bases left in between. Looked up from germline, CDR1 is MGHRA and CDR2 is YSYEKL. CDR3 in amino acids: CASSQGNSPLHF. The CDR3 DNA reads as TGCGCCAGCAGCCAGGGTAATTCACCCCTCCACTTT.

This clone showed up many times. Other nucleotide sequences in the sample specify the same CDR3. The CDR3 is CASRGPYNSPLHF. DNA for the CDR3: TGTGCCAGCAGGGGACCGTATAATTCACCCCTCCACTTT. The chain links TRBV6-2 or TRBV6-3 to TRBJ1-6, with a possible D match to TRBD1 (5 bases). V gave up 6 bases and J gave up 4 bases, with 7 bases separating them. This CDR3 region has 13 residues. Germline lookup yields CDR1 MNHEY and CDR2 SVGEGT.

This sequence joins TRBV6-4 and TRBJ2-3, with a weak D call TRBD1 (6 bases). The CDR3 spans 15 residues. Between the trimmed V and J ends, which lost 2 bases and 0 bases, there was a span of 9 bases. Germline V lookup: CDR1 MRHNA, CDR2 SNTAGT. CDR3 in amino acids: CASSDGGRSTDTQYF. The CDR3, as DNA: TGTGCCAGCAGTGACGGGGGCAGGAGCACAGATACGCAGTATTTT.

The chain recombines TRBV6-1 with TRBJ1-1; 7 nucleotides line up with TRBD1. V dropped 10 bases and J dropped 4; count of bases not matched to a gene: 15. The CDR3 contains 15 residues. The V gene's germline CDR1 is MNHNS and CDR2 SASEGT. The CDR3 nucleotides are TGTGCCACAGACACTACAGGGGAAGGTGTCACTGAAGCTTTCTTT. This translates into CATDTTGEGVTEAFF.

CDR3 DNA: TGTGCCAGCAGTGAAGGGGACAGGGCTTATGGCTACACCTTC. This translates into CASSEGDRAYGYTF. This sequence joins TRBV2 and TRBJ1-2, with 9 bases matching TRBD1. Germline V CDR1 and CDR2: SNHLY, FYNNEI. V shed 1 base, J shed 5 bases, and the junction held 2 bases outside the gene matches. The CDR3 is made up of 14 amino acids.

This clone was detected ten times or more. The chain recombines TRBV29-1 with TRBJ1-1, with D possibly being TRBD1 (5 bases). The CDR3 is 14 amino acids. Germline V gene data show CDR1 as SQVTM and CDR2 as ANQGSEA. The V and J ends lost 5 bases and 5 bases respectively, with 18 bases between them. CDR3: CSVWALREGTEAFF. Here the CDR3 DNA reads TGCAGCGTTTGGGCTCTGAGGGAGGGGACTGAAGCTTTCTTT.

There are many counts of this clone. One junction end does not reproduce the germline sequence, and a read error may be involved. Other DNA sequences in the same sample also yield this CDR3. J is TRBJ1-1 and V is TRBV4-3; D unclear. The length of the CDR3 is 13 residues. Per the germline V gene, CDR1 is LGHNA and CDR2 is YSLEER. The DNA of the CDR3 is TGCGCCAGCAGCCAACGGTTGGGCACTGAGGCTTTCTTT. This sequence encodes CASSQRLGTEAFF.

To note about this clone: A read error may produce the germline difference seen at one junction end. The chain couples TRBV7-2 to TRBJ1-3, with 7 bases lining up with TRBD1. The CDR3 extends over 14 amino acids. From germline, CDR1 is SGHTA and CDR2 FQGNSA. CDR3 sequence: CASSPDRAGNTIYF. The CDR3 DNA is TGTGCCAGCAGTCCCGACAGGGCTGGAAACACCATTTATTTT. The entire variable domain, with the rest obtained from reference TRBV7-2 and TRBJ1-3, is as follows: GAGVSQSPSNKVTEKGKDVELRCDPISGHTALYWYRQSLGQGLEFLIYFQGNSAPDKSGLPSDRFSAERTGGSVSTLTIQRTQQEDSAVYLCASSPDRAGNTIYFGEGSWLTVV.

This clone was counted many times. A much larger clone differs from this one at a single base, so this may be a read error. Additional DNA sequences in this sample encode the identical CDR3. This CDR3 reads CASSLPADTEAFF. CDR3 bases: TGTGCCAGCAGCTTGCCGGCAGACACTGAAGCTTTCTTT. The chain employs TRBV7-2 and TRBJ1-1, with D unresolved. V was trimmed by 3 bases and J by 3 bases, leaving 8 bases between them. Germline CDR1 SGHTA, CDR2 FQGNSA. The CDR3 has 13 residues.

This clone was picked up many times. The rearrangement links TRBV29-1 to TRBJ1-5; no definite D call. CDR1 and CDR2 (germline): SQVTM, ANQGSEA. This CDR3 has 13 amino acids. Trimming removed 1 base from V and 4 bases from J, with 8 bases in between. As DNA, the CDR3 is TGCAGCGTTGAAGTTGCAAGGAATCAGCCCCAGCATTTT. This codes for CSVEVARNQPQHF.

This clone appeared many times. The chain recombines TRBV6-1 with TRBJ1-2; D is ambiguous. V was pared by 3 bases and J by 1 base, with 6 bases between. The CDR3 totals 13 residues. CDR1 and CDR2 from the germline V gene are MNHNS and SASEGT. This chain's CDR3 is CASSERDNYGYTF. Written as DNA, the CDR3 is TGTGCCAGCAGTGAGAGAGATAACTATGGCTACACCTTC.

This clone occurred many times. The chain is built from TRBV10-3 and TRBJ2-7, with no clear D. V was cut by 4 bases and J by 4 bases, with 14 bases left in between. The CDR3 is made up of 14 amino acids. Per the germline V gene, CDR1 is ENHRY and CDR2 is SYGVKD. CDR3 residues: CAISVQLGTYEQYF. The CDR3 region has the DNA TGTGCCATCAGTGTCCAACTGGGAACTTACGAGCAGTACTTC.

This clone was picked up many times. The chain employs TRBV6-4 and TRBJ2-3, with D hard to call. There are 13 residues in the CDR3. V was shortened by 0 bases and J by 6 bases, with 7 bases between the two germline ends. Germline CDR1 reads MRHNA; CDR2 reads SNTAGT. The CDR3 sequence is CASSDSEIDTQYF. The DNA for the CDR3 is TGTGCCAGCAGTGACTCGGAGATCGATACGCAGTATTTT.

This clone was detected many times. The same CDR3 can be traced to other DNA sequences in this sample. The chain joins TRBV20-1 to TRBJ1-6, with 9 nucleotides matching TRBD1. Trimming took 4 bases from V and 7 from J; bases not matched to a gene: 5. This CDR3 comprises 14 residues. Germline V gives CDR1 DFQATT, CDR2 SNEGSKA (reference sequence). The chain's CDR3 is CSATQGTGNSPLHF. CDR3 coding DNA: TGCAGTGCTACCCAGGGGACAGGGAATTCACCCCTCCACTTT.

V is TRBV4-3 and J is TRBJ1-1; 9 bases are a match to TRBD1. The CDR3 length is 14 residues. CDR1 is LGHNA and CDR2 is YSLEER in the germline V gene. With 4 bases clipped from V and 5 bases from J, the junction kept 5 bases outside the gene matches. The CDR3 nucleotides read TGCGCCAGCAGCCCAGGGACAGGGATAACTGAAGCTTTCTTT. Residues: CASSPGTGITEAFF.

About this clone itself: Germline and junction disagree at one end, which may indicate a read error. This chain connects TRBV18 to TRBJ1-6, with TRBD1 as a possible D gene (6 bases). CDR3 length: 17 amino acids. CDR1 is KGHSH and CDR2 is LQKENI in the germline V gene. CDR3 nucleotides: TGTGCCAGCTCACCATTGCCCGAGACAGGAACTAATTCACCCCTACACTTT. This sequence encodes CASSPLPETGTNSPLHF.

This clone was seen ten or more times. This chain joins TRBV30 and TRBJ2-3; D may match TRBD1 or TRBD2 (8 bases each). Per the germline V gene, CDR1 is GTSNPN and CDR2 is SVGIG (reference sequence). This CDR3 has 19 residues. Trimming removed 2 bases at V and 6 bases at J, with 30 bases between. The chain's CDR3 is CAWSLLGQGWPGGPDTQYF. The CDR3, as DNA: TGTGCCTGGAGTTTGCTAGGACAGGGTTGGCCGGGAGGGCCCGATACGCAGTATTTT.

This clone was detected ten times or more. The chain carries TRBV30 and TRBJ2-7; weak D call: TRBD1 (6 bases). Per germline, CDR1 GTSNPN and CDR2 SVGIG (reference sequence). V lost 0 bases and J lost 4, with 19 bases in between. The CDR3 totals 16 residues. CDR3 protein: CAWSVLGSGASYEQYF. CDR3 nucleotides: TGTGCCTGGAGTGTTTTAGGGTCAGGGGCCTCATACGAGCAGTACTTC.

Regarding this clone: The conserved phenylalanine or tryptophan normally closing the CDR3 is absent here, so this likely arose from a read error. No DNA is shown, since the ends of the CDR3 on it are uncertain; the CDR3 is the one TCRdb lists. V is TRBV30 and J is TRBJ1-2; TRBD1 is the table's D call and was not checked against the DNA. Germline lookup yields CDR1 GTSNPN and CDR2 SVGIG (reference sequence). Both ends counted, the CDR3 spans 13 residues. The CDR3 loop reads CAWGKGHGGGYTV.

This clone was observed a single time. A read error may account for a junction end that differs from germline. The chain links TRBV20-1 to TRBJ2-7, with 9 nucleotides matching TRBD2. The CDR3 is 14 residues long. Germline V gene lookup returns CDR1 DFQATT and CDR2 SNEGSKA (reference sequence). The CDR3 protein is CSAIGTSSTYDQYF. CDR3 coding DNA: TGCAGTGCTATAGGGACTAGCAGTACCTACGATCAGTACTTC.

This clone was recorded many times. V is TRBV9 and J is TRBJ1-5; TRBD1 might be the D (5 bases). This CDR3 region has 15 residues. Per the germline V gene, CDR1 is SGDLS and CDR2 is YYNGEE. Deletions cut 4 bases from V and 1 base from J, with 12 bases between. The CDR3 region has the DNA TGTGCCAGCAGCCCAAAAGGGGAGAGCAATCAGCCCCAGCATTTT. As protein: CASSPKGESNQPQHF. The full variable domain, in which reference TRBV9 and TRBJ1-5 provide the parts outside the CDR3, is DSGVTQTPKHLITATGQRVTLRCSPRSGDLSVYWYQQSLDQGLQFLIQYYNGEERAKGNILERFSAQQFPDLHSELNLSSLELGDSALYFCASSPKGESNQPQHFGDGTRLSIL.

This clone was observed many times. This chain links TRBV5-1 with TRBJ1-6; D remains unclear. V was cut by 5 bases and J by 4 bases, with 19 bases left in between. The germline gives CDR1 SGHRS, CDR2 YFSETQ. The CDR3 loop spans 17 amino acids. CDR3 DNA: TGCGCCAGCAGGTCTGTTGTCGCGGCGGGTTATAATTCACCCCTCCACTTT. Protein: CASRSVVAAGYNSPLHF.

The chain has TRBV10-3 and TRBJ2-7, with TRBD1 identical over 10 bases. CDR3 length: 14 residues. The germline V gene has CDR1 ENHRY and CDR2 SYGVKD. V lost 6 bases and J lost 2; bases outside the gene matches: 4. CDR3 nucleotides: TGTGCCATCAGATCCGGGACAGGGGCCTACGAGCAGTACTTC. Protein: CAIRSGTGAYEQYF.

At least ten counts were recorded for this clone. A much larger clone sits a single nucleotide away, making a read error possible. The CDR3 region is CSAMTQPGANVRTF. As DNA, the CDR3 is TGCAGTGCCATGACACAACCTGGGGCCAACGTCCGGACTTTC. This rearrangement joins TRBV20-1 to TRBJ2-6, with D possibly TRBD1 on 5 matching bases. The CDR3 runs to 14 residues. Germline V lookup: CDR1 DFQATT, CDR2 SNEGSKA (reference sequence).

This clone rates as medium-sized. The chain uses TRBV30 and TRBJ2-7; TRBD1 aligns across 9 bases. Trimming took 5 bases from V and 2 from J; bases not matched to a gene: 7. This CDR3 comprises 14 residues. From germline, CDR1 is GTSNPN and CDR2 SVGIG (reference sequence). The CDR3 loop is CAWRDRAGTYEQYF. The CDR3 DNA is TGTGCCTGGCGGGACAGGGCGGGAACCTACGAGCAGTACTTC.

This clone came up many times. Relative to the germline gene, one junction end is altered; a read error may explain this. The V gene is TRBV7-2, the J gene TRBJ2-1; 14 positions match TRBD2. The CDR3 is 17 residues long. CDR1 and CDR2 from the germline V gene are SGHTA and FQGNSA. CDR3 loop: CASSLRLAGGSYNEQFF. Here the CDR3 DNA reads TGTGCCAGCAGCTTAAGACTAGCGGGAGGGTCCTACAATGAGCAGTTCTTT.